The 27 T cell receptor beta chains below were found in one sample sequenced in a study of radiation and T cells in renal cell carcinoma. Only in-frame clones appear in the TCRdb table, and some are missing; sequencing was by immunoSEQ multiplex PCR. The sample shows tens of thousands of clones, just under 80% of them seen only once. The time point denotes: baseline pretreatment blood. Treatment indicated: 15 Gy SBRT to primary tumor, nephrectomy 4 weeks later. The sample in question was blood, obtained from a patient whose treatment included radiotherapy and nephrectomy. These TCRs come from a man aged 55 to 70 with renal cell carcinoma.

This clone was recorded once. The chain has TRBV30 and TRBJ1-6, with D unclear. Germline V CDR1 and CDR2: GTSNPN, SVGIG (reference sequence). This CDR3 contains 12 residues. V shed 5 bases and J shed 7 bases, with 9 bases lying between them. CDR3 residues: CAWATANSPLHF. CDR3 nucleotide sequence: TGTGCCTGGGCCACCGCGAATTCACCCCTCCACTTT.

The chain carries TRBV13 and TRBJ2-1; D is possibly TRBD2 (5 bases). Germline lookup yields CDR1 PRHDT and CDR2 FYEKMQ (reference sequence). There are 12 residues in the CDR3. The ends were cut back, 7 bases at V and 6 bases at J, with 10 bases in the middle. CDR3 protein: CASTLGSNEQFF. The CDR3 DNA reads TGTGCCAGCACTCTAGGGAGCAATGAGCAGTTCTTC.

As for this clone: This CDR3 fails to terminate in the conserved phenylalanine or tryptophan, so it likely reflects a read error. The J gene is TRBJ1-2, the V gene TRBV2, with TRBD1 matching 9 bases. After removal of 6 bases from V and 4 bases from J, the junction contained 21 bases not matched to a gene. The germline V gene encodes CDR1 SNHLY and CDR2 FYNNEI. CDR3 size: 19 residues. The CDR3 region is CASRAFWEAGTGSPYGYTI. CDR3 nucleotides: TGTGCCAGCAGAGCCTTTTGGGAGGCCGGGACAGGGTCCCCCTATGGCTACACCATC.

There are a few counts of this clone. The gene calls are TRBV5-1 and TRBJ2-2; D is perhaps TRBD2 (6 bases). This CDR3 comprises 15 residues. The V end lost 2 bases, the J end lost 5 bases, and 13 bases lay between the germline ends. From germline, CDR1 is SGHRS and CDR2 YFSETQ. The CDR3 loop reads CASSLVAGRTGELFF. In nucleotides, the CDR3 is TGCGCCAGCAGCTTAGTGGCGGGGAGAACCGGGGAGCTGTTTTTT.

With regard to this clone: In the same sample, other DNA sequences code for this CDR3. The chain employs TRBV29-1 and TRBJ1-1, with a tentative D call TRBD1 (6 bases). Germline CDR1 is SQVTM and CDR2 is ANQGSEA. The CDR3 length is 13 residues. Trimming pared 7 bases from V and 5 bases from J, leaving 17 bases between. The CDR3 DNA is TGCAGCGGCGGAACAGGGAGGTGGACTGAAGCTTTCTTT. Its translation: CSGGTGRWTEAFF.

The rearrangement joins TRBV6-6 to TRBJ1-1; tentatively, D is TRBD1 (5 bases). CDR1 and CDR2 (germline): MNHNY, SVGAGI (reference sequence). Between the trimmed V and J ends, which lost 6 bases and 5 bases, there was a span of 16 bases. The CDR3 has 14 residues. The CDR3 DNA follows: TGTGCCAGCAGCCGGCGGCCGGGGGGGACTGAAGCTTTCTTT. Its translation is CASSRRPGGTEAFF.

This chain links TRBV30 with TRBJ1-4, with TRBD1 matching over 9 bases. V lost 4 bases to trimming and J lost 12 bases; unmatched junction nucleotides: 6. CDR1 GTSNPN and CDR2 SVGIG come from the germline V gene (reference sequence). The CDR3 runs to 12 residues. The DNA for the CDR3 is TGTGCCTGGAACAGGGGGCCGGGGGAACTGTTTTTT. Protein product: CAWNRGPGELFF.

This clone occurred once. The chain recombines TRBV5-4 with TRBJ2-2; TRBD1 might be the D (6 bases). V lost 0 bases and J lost 5, with 11 bases in between. This CDR3 contains 15 residues. CDR1 is SGHNT, CDR2 YYREEE, per germline (reference sequence). In nucleotides, the CDR3 is TGTGCCAGCAGCTTGGACAGGGTAGGGACCGGGGAGCTGTTTTTT. Amino acids: CASSLDRVGTGELFF.

The rearrangement uses TRBV23-1 and TRBJ1-2; D gene unclear. TRBV23-1 is flagged as an ORF with uncertain function. Trimming stripped 7 bases from V and 6 bases from J, with 15 bases between. The CDR3 is 13 residues long. This CDR3 reads CASILRGGHGYTF. DNA of the CDR3: TGCGCCAGCATCCTACGGGGAGGGCATGGCTACACCTTC.

This chain joins TRBV5-1 and TRBJ2-7; 14 bases are shared with TRBD2. There are 18 residues in the CDR3. The germline V gene has CDR1 SGHRS and CDR2 YFSETQ. V gave up 3 bases and J gave up 4 bases; unmatched junction bases: 12. The CDR3 DNA is TGCGCCAGCAGCTCCCATTTCGGACTAGCGGGGGGCGGGTACGAGCAGTACTTC. As protein: CASSSHFGLAGGGYEQYF.

The chain combines TRBV7-9 with TRBJ1-5; 7 positions agree with TRBD1. V shed 4 bases, J shed 2 bases, and the junction held 5 bases outside the gene matches. From germline, CDR1 is SEHNR and CDR2 FQNEAQ (reference sequence). There are 15 residues in the CDR3. For the CDR3, the DNA is TGTGCCAGCAGCTCGACAGGGCTGGGCAATCAGCCCCAGCATTTT. Its translation is CASSSTGLGNQPQHF.

This rearrangement joins TRBV5-1 to TRBJ2-1; 8 bases agree with TRBD2. Looked up from germline, CDR1 is SGHRS and CDR2 is YFSETQ. The V segment lost 5 bases and the J segment 10 bases; nucleotides outside the gene matches: 14. CDR3 size: 15 residues. The CDR3 spells CASSPAGDGAGEQFF. DNA of the CDR3: TGCGCCAGCAGTCCAGCGGGAGACGGTGCGGGGGAGCAGTTCTTC.

The chain joins TRBV11-2 to TRBJ2-2; no reliable D call. Germline V gene data show CDR1 as SGHAT and CDR2 as FQNNGV. The V and J ends lost 1 base and 4 bases respectively, with 4 bases between them. The CDR3 extends over 13 amino acids. In nucleotides, the CDR3 is TGTGCCAGCAGCTTAGGAGGCACCGGGGAGCTGTTTTTT. This codes for CASSLGGTGELFF.

This clone appeared a few times. V usage is TRBV7-9 and J usage is TRBJ1-1, with D perhaps TRBD1 (5 bases). The CDR3 is 15 residues long. CDR1 is SEHNR and CDR2 is FQNEAQ in the germline V gene (reference sequence). Trimming removed 5 bases from V and 5 bases from J, with 18 bases in between. The CDR3 here is CASSPRGVGATEAFF. The CDR3 region has the DNA TGTGCCAGCAGCCCTAGAGGCGTAGGGGCTACTGAAGCTTTCTTT.

This chain uses TRBV5-1 with TRBJ2-5, with 13 bases lining up with TRBD2. CDR3 length: 17 amino acids. The J segment lost 5 bases and the V segment lost 0 bases, leaving 7 bases of the junction unmatched. Germline V gene sequence: CDR1 SGHRS, CDR2 YFSETQ. CDR3 DNA: TGCGCCAGCAGCTTGGCGGGACTAGCGGGATCTTTTGAGACCCAGTACTTC. As protein: CASSLAGLAGSFETQYF.

V usage is TRBV6-5 and J usage is TRBJ1-5; D not certain. V was shortened by 2 bases and J by 7 bases, with 9 bases between the two germline ends. CDR3 length equals 13 residues. Germline V gives CDR1 MNHEY, CDR2 SVGAGI. The CDR3, as DNA: TGTGCCAGCAGTTACGGGGAATCGCAGCCCCAGCATTTT. Translated, it gives CASSYGESQPQHF.

This clone has a handful of counts. This chain uses TRBV7-2 with TRBJ1-1; perhaps TRBD1 as D (5 bases). V lost 2 bases and J 5 bases, leaving 12 bases between the germline ends. Per germline, CDR1 SGHTA and CDR2 FQGNSA. The CDR3 length is 14 residues. CDR3 sequence (DNA): TGTGCCAGCAGCTTACTCGCGGGACGAACTGAAGCTTTCTTT. Translating it yields CASSLLAGRTEAFF. Complete variable domain (other parts from reference TRBV7-2 and TRBJ1-1): GAGVSQSPSNKVTEKGKDVELRCDPISGHTALYWYRQSLGQGLEFLIYFQGNSAPDKSGLPSDRFSAERTGGSVSTLTIQRTQQEDSAVYLCASSLLAGRTEAFFGQGTRLTVV.

The chain combines TRBV6-1 with TRBJ1-2; D unresolved. Germline V gene sequence: CDR1 MNHNS, CDR2 SASEGT. With 3 bases removed from V and 4 bases from J, the gap between germline ends came to 9 bases. The CDR3 extends over 13 amino acids. CDR3 sequence reads: CASSEPASYGYTF. The CDR3 region has the DNA TGTGCCAGCAGTGAGCCAGCTAGCTATGGCTACACCTTC.

In regard to this clone: Other DNA sequences from this sample encode an identical CDR3 as well. The rearrangement uses TRBV6-5 and TRBJ2-3, with D hard to call. The CDR3 has 14 residues. Germline CDR1 reads MNHEY; CDR2 reads SVGAGI. V lost 2 bases and J lost 1, with 7 bases in between. The CDR3 region is CASSYLAGTDTQYF. DNA of the CDR3: TGTGCCAGCAGTTACCTCGCAGGCACAGATACGCAGTATTTT.

This chain links TRBV30 with TRBJ2-3, with D maybe TRBD2 (6 bases). From germline, CDR1 is GTSNPN and CDR2 SVGIG (reference sequence). The CDR3 runs 14 residues. The V and J ends lost 7 bases and 4 bases respectively, with 18 bases between them. Here the CDR3 DNA reads TGTGCCTTAACCGGGACTTCCCTCGCAGATACGCAGTATTTT. It encodes CALTGTSLADTQYF.

This clone was found a few times. V gene TRBV29-1 combines with J gene TRBJ1-1, with no clear D. CDR3 size: 11 residues. Germline V gene sequence: CDR1 SQVTM, CDR2 ANQGSEA. Trimming cost V 7 bases and J 0 bases, with 6 bases left between them. The CDR3 sequence: CSGLLNTEAFF. The DNA for the CDR3 is TGCAGCGGTCTTCTGAACACTGAAGCTTTCTTT.

This chain links TRBV6-5 with TRBJ2-2; TRBD2 is a possible D gene (6 bases). The CDR3 runs to 11 residues. Per germline, CDR1 MNHEY and CDR2 SVGAGI. Trimming pared 8 bases from V and 14 bases from J, leaving 15 bases between. CDR3: CASGGEGVLFF. The CDR3 DNA sequence: TGTGCCAGCGGAGGGGAAGGGGTACTGTTTTTT.

The chain recombines TRBV25-1 with TRBJ1-1, with D possibly TRBD1 on 5 matching bases. CDR3 length: 11 amino acids. V lost 8 bases to trimming and J lost 6 bases, with 10 bases between them. Germline loops: CDR1 MGHDK, CDR2 SYGVNS. The CDR3: CASFGGAEAFF. For the CDR3, the DNA is TGTGCCAGCTTCGGGGGGGCTGAAGCTTTCTTT.

A single count supports this clone. This chain joins TRBV9 and TRBJ1-2; D call uncertain. The length of the CDR3 is 13 residues. V lost 0 bases and J lost 1, with 4 bases in between. Germline CDR1 is SGDLS and CDR2 is YYNGEE. CDR3 DNA sequence: TGTGCCAGCAGCGTAGGAGTTAACTATGGCTACACCTTC. Protein: CASSVGVNYGYTF.

V is TRBV7-8 and J is TRBJ2-5; D is ambiguous. CDR3 length: 13 residues. CDR1 SGHVS and CDR2 FQNEAQ come from the germline V gene. Between the trimmed V and J ends, which lost 5 bases and 4 bases, there was a span of 11 bases. The CDR3 DNA sequence: TGTGCCAGCAGCGAGCCGGCTGGAGAGACCCAGTACTTC. Translated: CASSEPAGETQYF.

The chain combines TRBV5-1 with TRBJ2-3; TRBD2 matches 10 bases. Germline V lookup: CDR1 SGHRS, CDR2 YFSETQ. The CDR3 runs to 16 residues. V shed 0 bases and J 6 bases; nucleotides not matched to a gene: 7. CDR3 residues: CASSLERLAGEDTQYF. The CDR3 region has the DNA TGCGCCAGCAGCTTGGAAAGGCTAGCGGGAGAGGATACGCAGTATTTT.

The chain employs TRBV4-1 and TRBJ1-3, with D possibly TRBD1 on 5 matching bases. The germline V and J ends were trimmed by 1 base and 5 bases, with 9 bases remaining between them. The CDR3 has 14 amino acids. Germline loops: CDR1 MGHRA, CDR2 YSYEKL. The CDR3 sequence: CASSQGGGRNTIYF. The CDR3, as DNA: TGCGCCAGCAGCCAAGGGGGGGGGAGAAACACCATATATTTT.